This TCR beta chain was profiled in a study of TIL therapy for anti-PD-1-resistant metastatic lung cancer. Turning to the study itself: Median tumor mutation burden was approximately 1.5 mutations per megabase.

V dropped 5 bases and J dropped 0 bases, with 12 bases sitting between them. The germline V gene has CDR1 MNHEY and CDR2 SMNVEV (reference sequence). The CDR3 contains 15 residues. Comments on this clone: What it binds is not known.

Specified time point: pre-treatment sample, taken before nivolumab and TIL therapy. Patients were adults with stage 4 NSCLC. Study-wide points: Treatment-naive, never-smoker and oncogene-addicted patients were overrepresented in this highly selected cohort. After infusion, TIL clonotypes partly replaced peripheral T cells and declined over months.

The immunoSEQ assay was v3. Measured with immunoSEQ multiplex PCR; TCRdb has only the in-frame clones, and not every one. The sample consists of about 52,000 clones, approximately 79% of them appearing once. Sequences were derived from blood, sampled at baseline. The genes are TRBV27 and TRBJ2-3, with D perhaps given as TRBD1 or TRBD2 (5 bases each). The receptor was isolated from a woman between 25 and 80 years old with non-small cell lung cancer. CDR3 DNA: TGTGCCAGCAGTCCCGGGACGGCAAGCACAGATACGCAGTATTTT. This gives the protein CASSPGTASTDTQYF.